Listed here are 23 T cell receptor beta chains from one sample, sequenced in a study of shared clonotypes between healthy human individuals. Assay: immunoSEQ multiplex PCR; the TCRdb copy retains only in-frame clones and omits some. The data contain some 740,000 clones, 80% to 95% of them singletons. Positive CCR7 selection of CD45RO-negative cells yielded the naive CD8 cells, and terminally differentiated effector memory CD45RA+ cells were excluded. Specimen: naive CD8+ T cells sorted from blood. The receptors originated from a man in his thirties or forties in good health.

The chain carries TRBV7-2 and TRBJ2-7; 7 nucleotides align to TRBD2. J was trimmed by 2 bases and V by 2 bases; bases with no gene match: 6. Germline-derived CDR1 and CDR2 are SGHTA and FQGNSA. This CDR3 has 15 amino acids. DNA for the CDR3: TGTGCCAGCAGCTTATGGCCTAGCGGTCCCTACGAGCAGTACTTC. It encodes CASSLWPSGPYEQYF.

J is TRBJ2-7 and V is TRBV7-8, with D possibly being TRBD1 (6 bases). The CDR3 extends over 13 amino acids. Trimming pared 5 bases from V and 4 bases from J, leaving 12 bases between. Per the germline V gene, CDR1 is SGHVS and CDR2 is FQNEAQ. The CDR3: CASSASDSYEQYF. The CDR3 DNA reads TGTGCCAGCAGCGCATCGGACAGTTACGAGCAGTACTTC.

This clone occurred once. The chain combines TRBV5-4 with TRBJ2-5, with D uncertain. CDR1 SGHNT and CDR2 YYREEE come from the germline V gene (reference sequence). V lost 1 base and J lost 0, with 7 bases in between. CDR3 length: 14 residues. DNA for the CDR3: TGTGCCAGCAGCTTGCGTTCAGACCAAGAGACCCAGTACTTC. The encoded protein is CASSLRSDQETQYF.

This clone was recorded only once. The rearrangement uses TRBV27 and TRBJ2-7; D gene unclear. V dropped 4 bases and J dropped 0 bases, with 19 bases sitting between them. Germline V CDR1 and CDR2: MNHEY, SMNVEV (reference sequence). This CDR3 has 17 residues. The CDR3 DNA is TGTGCCAGCAGTTGGAACACTCCCAGGCCGGCCTCCTACGAGCAGTACTTC. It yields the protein CASSWNTPRPASYEQYF.

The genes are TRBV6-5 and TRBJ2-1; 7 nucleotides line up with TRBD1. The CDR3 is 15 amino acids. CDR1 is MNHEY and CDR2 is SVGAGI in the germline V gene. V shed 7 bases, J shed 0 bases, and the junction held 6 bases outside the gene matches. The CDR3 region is CASTPTGSSYNEQFF. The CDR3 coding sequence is TGTGCCAGCACCCCGACAGGGTCCTCCTACAATGAGCAGTTCTTC.

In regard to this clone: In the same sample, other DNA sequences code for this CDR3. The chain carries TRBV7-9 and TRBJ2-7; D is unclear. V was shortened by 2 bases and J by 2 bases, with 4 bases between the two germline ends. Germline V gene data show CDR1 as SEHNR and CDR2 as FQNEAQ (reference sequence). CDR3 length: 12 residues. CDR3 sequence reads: CASSLRAYEQYF. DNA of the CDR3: TGTGCCAGCAGCTTACGGGCCTACGAGCAGTACTTC.

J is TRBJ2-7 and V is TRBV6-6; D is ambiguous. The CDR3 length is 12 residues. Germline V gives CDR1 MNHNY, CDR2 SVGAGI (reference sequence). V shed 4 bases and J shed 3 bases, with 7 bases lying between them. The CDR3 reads CASSSVFYEQYF. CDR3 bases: TGTGCCAGCAGTTCAGTGTTCTACGAGCAGTACTTC.

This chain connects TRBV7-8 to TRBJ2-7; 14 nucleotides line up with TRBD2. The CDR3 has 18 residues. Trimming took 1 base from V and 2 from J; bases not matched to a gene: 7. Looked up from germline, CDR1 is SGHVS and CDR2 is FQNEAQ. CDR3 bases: TGTGCCAGCAGCTTAGAGACTAGCGGGAGGGCCCTGGCCTACGAGCAGTACTTC. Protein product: CASSLETSGRALAYEQYF.

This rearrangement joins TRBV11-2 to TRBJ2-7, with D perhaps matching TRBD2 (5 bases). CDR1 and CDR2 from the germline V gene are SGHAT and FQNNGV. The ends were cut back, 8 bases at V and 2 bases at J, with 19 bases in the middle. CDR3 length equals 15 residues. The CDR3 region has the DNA TGTGCCAGCTCCCTAGCCGACAATCCGACCTACGAGCAGTACTTC. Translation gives CASSLADNPTYEQYF.

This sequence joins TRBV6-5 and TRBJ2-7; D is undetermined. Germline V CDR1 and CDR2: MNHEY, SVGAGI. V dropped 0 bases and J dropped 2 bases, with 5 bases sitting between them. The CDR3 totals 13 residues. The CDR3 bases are TGTGCCAGCAGTTACTCGATCGCCTACGAGCAGTACTTC. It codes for CASSYSIAYEQYF.

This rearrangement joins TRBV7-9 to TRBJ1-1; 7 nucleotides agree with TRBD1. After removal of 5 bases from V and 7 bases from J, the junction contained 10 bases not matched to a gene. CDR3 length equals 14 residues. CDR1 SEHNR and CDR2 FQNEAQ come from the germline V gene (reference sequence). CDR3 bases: TGTGCCAGCAGCCTAGGGACAGTTGATATTGAAGCTTTCTTT. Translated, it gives CASSLGTVDIEAFF. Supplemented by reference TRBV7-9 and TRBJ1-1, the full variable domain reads DTGVSQNPRHKITKRGQNVTFRCDPISEHNRLYWYRQTLGQGPEFLTYFQNEAQLEKSRLLSDRFSAERPKGSFSTLEIQRTEQGDSAMYLCASSLGTVDIEAFFGQGTRLTVV.

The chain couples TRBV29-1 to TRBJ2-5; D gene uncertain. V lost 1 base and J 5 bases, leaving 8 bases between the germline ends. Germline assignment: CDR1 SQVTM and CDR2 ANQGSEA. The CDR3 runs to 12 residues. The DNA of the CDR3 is TGCAGCGTTGAAGCCCGACGGGAGACCCAGTACTTC. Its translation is CSVEARRETQYF.

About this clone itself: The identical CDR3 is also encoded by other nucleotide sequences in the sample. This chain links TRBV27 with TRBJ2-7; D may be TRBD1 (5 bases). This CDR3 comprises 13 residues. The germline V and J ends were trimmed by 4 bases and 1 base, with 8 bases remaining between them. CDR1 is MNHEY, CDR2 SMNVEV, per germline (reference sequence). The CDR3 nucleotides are TGTGCCAGCAGTTGGGGCAGTTCCTACGAGCAGTACTTC. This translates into CASSWGSSYEQYF.

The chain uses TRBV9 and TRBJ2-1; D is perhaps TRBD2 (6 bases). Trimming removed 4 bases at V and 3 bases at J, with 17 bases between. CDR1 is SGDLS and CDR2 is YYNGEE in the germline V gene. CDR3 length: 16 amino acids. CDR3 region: CASSLRVADLYNEQFF. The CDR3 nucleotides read TGTGCCAGCAGCCTCAGGGTAGCGGACCTCTACAATGAGCAGTTCTTC. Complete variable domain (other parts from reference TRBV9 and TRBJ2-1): DSGVTQTPKHLITATGQRVTLRCSPRSGDLSVYWYQQSLDQGLQFLIQYYNGEERAKGNILERFSAQQFPDLHSELNLSSLELGDSALYFCASSLRVADLYNEQFFGPGTRLTVL.

CDR3 amino acids: CATSTLPVRDSAKNIQYF. In DNA, the CDR3 is TGTGCCACCAGCACCTTACCAGTCCGAGATTCAGCCAAAAACATTCAGTACTTC. The chain uses TRBV15 and TRBJ2-4; D call uncertain. The CDR3 extends over 18 amino acids. Trimming stripped 4 bases from V and 0 bases from J, with 19 bases between. Germline values: CDR1 LNHNV, CDR2 YYDKDF (reference sequence).

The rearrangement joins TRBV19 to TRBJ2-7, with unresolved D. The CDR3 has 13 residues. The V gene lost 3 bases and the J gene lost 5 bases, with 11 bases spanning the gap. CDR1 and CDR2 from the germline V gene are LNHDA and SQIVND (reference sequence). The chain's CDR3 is CASSMGFWDEQYF. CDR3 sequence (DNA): TGTGCCAGTAGTATGGGCTTTTGGGACGAGCAGTACTTC.

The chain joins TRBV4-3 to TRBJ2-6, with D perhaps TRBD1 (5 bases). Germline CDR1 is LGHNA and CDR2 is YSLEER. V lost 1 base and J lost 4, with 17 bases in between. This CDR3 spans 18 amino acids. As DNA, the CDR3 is TGCGCCAGCAGCCAAGTCTCCCCCAGGGTACCCGGGGCCAACGTCCTGACTTTC. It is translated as CASSQVSPRVPGANVLTF.

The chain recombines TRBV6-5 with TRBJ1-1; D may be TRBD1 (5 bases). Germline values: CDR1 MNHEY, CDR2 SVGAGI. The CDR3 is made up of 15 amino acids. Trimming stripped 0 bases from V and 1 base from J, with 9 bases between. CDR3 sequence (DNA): TGTGCCAGCAGTTACTCGTACGACAGGAACACTGAAGCTTTCTTT. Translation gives CASSYSYDRNTEAFF.

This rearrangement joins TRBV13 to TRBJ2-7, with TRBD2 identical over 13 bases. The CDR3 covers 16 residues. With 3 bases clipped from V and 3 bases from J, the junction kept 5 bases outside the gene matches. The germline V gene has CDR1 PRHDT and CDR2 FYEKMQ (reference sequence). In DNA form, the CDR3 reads TGTGCCAGCAGCTTCGGGACTAGCGGGGACCTCTACGAGCAGTACTTC. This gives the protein CASSFGTSGDLYEQYF.

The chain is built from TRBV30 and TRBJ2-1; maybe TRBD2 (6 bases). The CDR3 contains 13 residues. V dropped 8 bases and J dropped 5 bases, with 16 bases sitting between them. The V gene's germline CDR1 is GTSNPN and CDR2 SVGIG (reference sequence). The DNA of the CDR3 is TGTGCCGAGGATGGAGGGCCCAACAATGAGCAGTTCTTC. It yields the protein CAEDGGPNNEQFF.

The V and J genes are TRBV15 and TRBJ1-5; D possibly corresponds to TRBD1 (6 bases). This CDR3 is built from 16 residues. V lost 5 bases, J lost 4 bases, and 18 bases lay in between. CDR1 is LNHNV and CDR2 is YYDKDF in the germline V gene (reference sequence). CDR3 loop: CATSPRTGLVNQPQHF. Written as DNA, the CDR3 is TGTGCCACCAGCCCAAGAACAGGGTTGGTAAATCAGCCCCAGCATTTT.

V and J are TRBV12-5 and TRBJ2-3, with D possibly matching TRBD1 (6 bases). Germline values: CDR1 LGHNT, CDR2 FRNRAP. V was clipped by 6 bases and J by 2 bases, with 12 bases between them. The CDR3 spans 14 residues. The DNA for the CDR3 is TGTGCTAGTGGAGATCAGGGGCTCACAGATACGCAGTATTTT. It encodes CASGDQGLTDTQYF.

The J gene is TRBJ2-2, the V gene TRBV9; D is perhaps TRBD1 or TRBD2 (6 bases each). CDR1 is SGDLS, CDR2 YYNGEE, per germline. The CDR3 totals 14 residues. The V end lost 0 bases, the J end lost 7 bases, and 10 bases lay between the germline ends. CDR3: CASSVEGGGGELFF. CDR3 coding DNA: TGTGCCAGCAGCGTAGAAGGGGGAGGCGGGGAGCTGTTTTTT.